The next 23 T cell receptor beta chains were all read from a single sample in a study of blood T cell repertoires in COVID-19. The method was immunoSEQ multiplex PCR; TCRdb's version includes in-frame clones alone and lacks a portion of them. This table holds roughly 410,000 clones, around 87% found once. The sequenced sample consisted of peripheral blood. These receptors all come from a woman aged 60 to 75 with COVID-19, enrolled during active disease.

The chain is built from TRBV5-6 and TRBJ2-5, with TRBD1 matching 7 bases. The length of the CDR3 is 14 residues. CDR1 is SGHDT and CDR2 is YYEEEE in the germline V gene. V lost 3 bases and J lost 3; bases outside the gene matches: 5. For the CDR3, the DNA is TGTGCCAGCAGCTCCGTAGACAGGGAAGAGACCCAGTACTTC. It encodes CASSSVDREETQYF.

V gene TRBV11-2 combines with J gene TRBJ2-7; 7 positions match TRBD1. V shed 5 bases and J 3 bases; nucleotides not matched to a gene: 7. CDR1 and CDR2 (germline): SGHAT, FQNNGV. The CDR3 spans 14 residues. The CDR3 protein is CASSPIGQDYEQYF. The DNA of the CDR3 is TGTGCCAGCAGCCCCATCGGACAGGACTACGAGCAGTACTTC. Full variable domain (missing parts from reference TRBV11-2 and TRBJ2-7): EAGVAQSPRYKIIEKRQSVAFWCNPISGHATLYWYQQILGQGPKLLIQFQNNGVVDDSQLPKDRFSAERLKGVDSTLKIQPAKLEDSAVYLCASSPIGQDYEQYFGPGTRLTVT.

The rearrangement joins TRBV6-6 to TRBJ2-7; D uncertain. Germline loops: CDR1 MNHNY, CDR2 SVGAGI (reference sequence). The CDR3 runs 12 residues. The V gene lost 6 bases and the J gene lost 1 base, with 7 bases spanning the gap. The CDR3 loop is CASSRVSYEQYF. The CDR3 coding sequence is TGTGCCAGCAGCCGTGTATCCTACGAGCAGTACTTC.

This chain connects TRBV2 to TRBJ2-1, with a tentative D call TRBD1 (7 bases). The V end was cut by 5 bases, the J end by 7 bases, with 15 bases between. The V gene's germline CDR1 is SNHLY and CDR2 FYNNEI. The CDR3 runs to 14 residues. CDR3 residues: CASSRGPEGNEQFF. CDR3 in DNA: TGTGCCAGCAGTAGGGGGCCGGAGGGGAATGAGCAGTTCTTC.

V and J are TRBV5-4 and TRBJ1-1; possibly TRBD1 for D (6 bases). Germline lookup yields CDR1 SGHNT and CDR2 YYREEE (reference sequence). Trimming removed 2 bases from V and 5 bases from J, with 10 bases in between. The length of the CDR3 is 13 residues. The CDR3 here is CASSLLQGTEAFF. In DNA form, the CDR3 reads TGTGCCAGCAGCTTATTACAGGGAACTGAAGCTTTCTTT.

This sequence joins TRBV4-1 and TRBJ1-2; D is ambiguous. The CDR3 covers 15 residues. V gave up 3 bases and J gave up 2 bases, with 13 bases separating them. Looked up from germline, CDR1 is MGHRA and CDR2 is YSYEKL. CDR3 in amino acids: CASSHHPGFNYGYTF. CDR3 DNA sequence: TGCGCCAGCAGCCACCACCCGGGGTTCAACTATGGCTACACCTTC.

The chain links TRBV11-2 to TRBJ2-7; 11 positions match TRBD2. V lost 1 base, J lost 0 bases, and 8 bases stayed unmatched. The CDR3 has 18 amino acids. The germline gives CDR1 SGHAT, CDR2 FQNNGV. The CDR3 spells CASSLGLAGTSFSYEQYF. CDR3 DNA sequence: TGTGCCAGCAGCTTAGGACTAGCGGGGACCTCTTTCTCCTACGAGCAGTACTTC.

The rearrangement joins TRBV7-9 to TRBJ2-7; 7 bases fit TRBD1. The germline gives CDR1 SEHNR, CDR2 FQNEAQ (reference sequence). V trimming: 3 bases; J trimming: 5 bases; junction bases outside the gene matches: 4. The CDR3 covers 13 residues. The CDR3 here is CASSFGTENEQYF. CDR3 sequence (DNA): TGTGCCAGCAGCTTCGGGACAGAGAACGAGCAGTACTTC. Combining the CDR3 with reference TRBV7-9 and TRBJ2-7 gives the whole variable domain DTGVSQNPRHKITKRGQNVTFRCDPISEHNRLYWYRQTLGQGPEFLTYFQNEAQLEKSRLLSDRFSAERPKGSFSTLEIQRTEQGDSAMYLCASSFGTENEQYFGPGTRLTVT.

The chain combines TRBV12-3 or TRBV12-4 with TRBJ1-2; tentatively, D is TRBD1 (5 bases). With 3 bases removed from V and 4 bases from J, the gap between germline ends came to 9 bases. This CDR3 has 13 residues. The CDR3 sequence: CASSFQGGYGYTF. As DNA, the CDR3 is TGTGCCAGCAGTTTTCAGGGTGGCTATGGCTACACCTTC.

Turning to this clone: This sample includes further DNA sequences coding for the same CDR3. This chain connects TRBV5-1 to TRBJ1-1; D is possibly TRBD1 (5 bases). The CDR3 is 13 residues long. V was pared by 3 bases and J by 0 bases, with 6 bases between. The germline V gene has CDR1 SGHRS and CDR2 YFSETQ. The chain's CDR3 is CASSSRVNTEAFF. The CDR3 nucleotides are TGCGCCAGCAGCTCCAGGGTGAACACTGAAGCTTTCTTT.

This clone was seen a handful of times. This chain uses TRBV4-2 with TRBJ2-7; 9 nucleotides align to TRBD2. Trimming removed 0 bases from V and 3 bases from J; junction bases left unmatched: 9. Per germline, CDR1 LGHNA and CDR2 YNFKEQ. This CDR3 contains 17 residues. The chain's CDR3 is CASSQDGGGASYYEQYF. CDR3 DNA: TGTGCCAGCAGCCAAGATGGCGGGGGGGCCTCGTACTACGAGCAGTACTTC.

The rearrangement uses TRBV7-8 and TRBJ2-1; D perhaps matches TRBD1 (6 bases). This CDR3 spans 13 amino acids. V was cut by 10 bases and J by 7 bases, with 17 bases left in between. The germline gives CDR1 SGHVS, CDR2 FQNEAQ. CDR3 region: CATTRGGGNEQFF. CDR3 in DNA: TGTGCCACGACCAGGGGCGGTGGGAATGAGCAGTTCTTC.

This clone has only one observation. The V call is TRBV7-9, the J call TRBJ2-7, with 11 bases aligning to TRBD1. CDR3 size: 15 residues. V shed 3 bases and J 1 base; nucleotides not matched to a gene: 2. Germline CDR1 reads SEHNR; CDR2 reads FQNEAQ (reference sequence). The CDR3: CASSFGTGGSYEQYF. The CDR3 coding sequence is TGTGCCAGCAGCTTCGGGACAGGGGGATCCTACGAGCAGTACTTC. The full variable domain, with the rest looked up from reference TRBV7-9 and TRBJ2-7, is DTGVSQNPRHKITKRGQNVTFRCDPISEHNRLYWYRQTLGQGPEFLTYFQNEAQLEKSRLLSDRFSAERPKGSFSTLEIQRTEQGDSAMYLCASSFGTGGSYEQYFGPGTRLTVT.

This chain joins TRBV5-4 and TRBJ2-7, with 8 positions matching TRBD1. Germline CDR1 reads SGHNT; CDR2 reads YYREEE (reference sequence). There are 14 residues in the CDR3. V was pared by 4 bases and J by 6 bases, with 9 bases of the junction left unmatched. CDR3 amino acids: CASSIGQGSGEQYF. The CDR3 DNA reads as TGTGCCAGCAGCATCGGACAGGGATCGGGCGAGCAGTACTTC.

V usage is TRBV11-2 and J usage is TRBJ1-6; D remains unclear. The V gene's germline CDR1 is SGHAT and CDR2 FQNNGV. The CDR3 runs 18 residues. V was trimmed by 1 base and J by 0 bases, leaving 13 bases between them. CDR3 loop: CASSLVPRVSSYNSPLHF. The CDR3 nucleotides are TGTGCCAGCAGCTTAGTTCCCCGAGTTAGCTCCTATAATTCACCCCTCCACTTT. The whole variable domain, filled in from reference TRBV11-2 and TRBJ1-6, reads EAGVAQSPRYKIIEKRQSVAFWCNPISGHATLYWYQQILGQGPKLLIQFQNNGVVDDSQLPKDRFSAERLKGVDSTLKIQPAKLEDSAVYLCASSLVPRVSSYNSPLHFGNGTRLTVT.

The chain couples TRBV5-1 to TRBJ2-3, with 7 nucleotides matching TRBD2. Trimming took 2 bases from V and 0 from J; bases not matched to a gene: 12. The CDR3 loop spans 18 amino acids. The V gene's germline CDR1 is SGHRS and CDR2 YFSETQ. The CDR3 sequence is CASSFDRTSGLSTDTQYF. In nucleotides, the CDR3 is TGCGCCAGCAGCTTTGATCGGACTTCGGGACTAAGCACAGATACGCAGTATTTT.

The chain employs TRBV29-1 and TRBJ1-1; 8 bases agree with TRBD1. The V segment lost 5 bases and the J segment 10 bases; nucleotides outside the gene matches: 9. Germline V CDR1 and CDR2: SQVTM, ANQGSEA. The CDR3 consists of 12 residues. CDR3 amino acids: CSVPTGGVGAFF. The CDR3 DNA follows: TGCAGCGTTCCTACAGGGGGGGTTGGAGCTTTCTTT.

The CDR3 DNA reads as TGTGCCAGCAGGTCCACAGGGGGAGGTTCACCCCTCCACTTT. It is translated as CASRSTGGGSPLHF. The chain couples TRBV7-9 to TRBJ1-6, with 8 nucleotides matching TRBD1. Germline CDR1 SEHNR, CDR2 FQNEAQ (reference sequence). Trimming cost V 6 bases and J 9 bases; bases outside gene matches: 7. The CDR3 runs to 14 residues.

The chain uses TRBV7-6 and TRBJ1-5, with D possibly matching TRBD1 (5 bases). Trimming pared 2 bases from V and 1 base from J, leaving 9 bases between. There are 15 residues in the CDR3. From germline, CDR1 is SGHVS and CDR2 FNYEAQ. CDR3 sequence (DNA): TGTGCCAGCAGCTTACGGGGGGAGAGCAATCAGCCCCAGCATTTT. Amino acids: CASSLRGESNQPQHF.

The chain couples TRBV25-1 to TRBJ1-6; tentatively, D is TRBD1 (6 bases). Per the germline V gene, CDR1 is MGHDK and CDR2 is SYGVNS. The CDR3 has 15 residues. Trimming took off 6 bases at V and 2 bases at J, with 11 bases between the two ends. This CDR3 is CASRRTAPYNSPLHF. The DNA for the CDR3 is TGTGCCAGCAGAAGGACAGCGCCCTATAATTCACCCCTCCACTTT.

The chain joins TRBV6-6 to TRBJ1-5; D call uncertain. Germline lookup yields CDR1 MNHNY and CDR2 SVGAGI (reference sequence). There are 11 residues in the CDR3. The V end was cut by 9 bases, the J end by 9 bases, with 12 bases between. The CDR3 bases are TGTGCCAGTAGCCTCGACGGGCCCCAGCATTTT. Amino acids: CASSLDGPQHF.

This chain joins TRBV28 and TRBJ1-3; 10 bases align to TRBD1. V lost 4 bases, J lost 4 bases, and 4 bases stayed unmatched. Germline V gene lookup returns CDR1 MDHEN and CDR2 SYDVKM. The length of the CDR3 is 15 residues. CDR3 protein: CASSSPGQGGNTIYF. The CDR3 bases are TGTGCCAGCAGTTCGCCGGGACAGGGGGGAAACACCATATATTTT.

The gene calls are TRBV4-1 and TRBJ1-1; D gene ambiguous. CDR1 and CDR2 (germline): MGHRA, YSYEKL. The CDR3 totals 13 residues. The V and J ends lost 4 bases and 4 bases respectively, with 10 bases between them. The CDR3, as DNA: TGCGCCAGCAGCCGCAAGGAGGGCACTGAAGCTTTCTTT. Protein sequence: CASSRKEGTEAFF.